This entry concerns a single T cell receptor beta chain. The sample comes from a study of blood T cell repertoires in COVID-19. Looking at the study overall: The United States, Italy and Spain were the sources of the acute and convalescent COVID-19 samples. T cells, B-cell-depleted T cells, or PBMCs supplied cDNA or gDNA.

V dropped 4 bases and J dropped 8; count of bases not matched to a gene: 9. Germline assignment: CDR1 LGHNA and CDR2 YSLEER. CDR3 size: 15 residues. Methods used by the authors: The authors estimated nucleated cell counts from reference gene primer amplification. Here immunoSEQ multiplex PCR was the method, and the copy in TCRdb shows in-frame clones only, minus some. V and J calls and clone size follow that table, whereas D and trimming were derived from the DNA. The data show under 130,000 clones, with around 84% seen just once and 2.1% held by the top ten. The sample consisted of peripheral blood. The gene calls are TRBV4-3 and TRBJ1-4; 8 nucleotides agree with TRBD1. The TCR sequence derives from a human donor in a cohort sampled during active COVID-19. The CDR3 DNA sequence: TGCGCCAGCAGCCCCTCAACAGGACAGGGCGAAAAACTGTTTTTT. This translates into CASSPSTGQGEKLFF.